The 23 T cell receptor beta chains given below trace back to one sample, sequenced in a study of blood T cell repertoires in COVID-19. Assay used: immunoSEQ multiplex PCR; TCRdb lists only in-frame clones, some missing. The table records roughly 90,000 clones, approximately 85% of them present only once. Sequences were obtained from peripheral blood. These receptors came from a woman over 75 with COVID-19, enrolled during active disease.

The CDR3 DNA follows: TGTGCCAGCAGTTTTACTAGCGTCCAAGAGACCCAGTACTTC. Protein product: CASSFTSVQETQYF. The chain combines TRBV27 with TRBJ2-5, with 7 bases fitting TRBD2. Germline V gene data show CDR1 as MNHEY and CDR2 as SMNVEV (reference sequence). V lost 3 bases to trimming and J lost 1 base; unmatched junction nucleotides: 2. The CDR3 has 14 residues.

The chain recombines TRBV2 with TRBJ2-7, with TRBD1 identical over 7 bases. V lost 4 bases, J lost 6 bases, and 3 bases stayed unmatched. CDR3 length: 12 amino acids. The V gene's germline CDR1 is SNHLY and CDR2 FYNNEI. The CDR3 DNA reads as TGTGCCAGCAGTGGGTCAGGGGGCGAGCAGTACTTC. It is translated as CASSGSGGEQYF.

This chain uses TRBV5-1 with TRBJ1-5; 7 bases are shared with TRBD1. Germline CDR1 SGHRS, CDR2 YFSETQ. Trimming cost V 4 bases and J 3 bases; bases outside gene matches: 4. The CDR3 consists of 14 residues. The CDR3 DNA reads TGCGCCAGCAGCCCCGGGACAGCCAATCAGCCCCAGCATTTT. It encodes CASSPGTANQPQHF.

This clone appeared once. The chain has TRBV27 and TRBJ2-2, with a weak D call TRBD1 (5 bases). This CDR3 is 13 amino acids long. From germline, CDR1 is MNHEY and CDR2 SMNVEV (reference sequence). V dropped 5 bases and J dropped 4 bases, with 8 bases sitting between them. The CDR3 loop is CASSPDSTGELFF. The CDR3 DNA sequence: TGTGCCAGCAGTCCTGACAGCACCGGGGAGCTGTTTTTT.

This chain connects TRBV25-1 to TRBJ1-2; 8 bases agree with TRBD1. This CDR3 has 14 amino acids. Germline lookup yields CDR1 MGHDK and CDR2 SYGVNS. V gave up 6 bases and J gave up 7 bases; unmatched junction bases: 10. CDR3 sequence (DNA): TGTGCCAGCAGGCTACAGGGGGGGATTGGTGGCTACACCTTC. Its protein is CASRLQGGIGGYTF.

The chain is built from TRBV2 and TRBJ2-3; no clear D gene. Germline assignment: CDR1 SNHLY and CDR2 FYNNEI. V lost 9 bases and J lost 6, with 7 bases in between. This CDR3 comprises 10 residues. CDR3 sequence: CARGRDTQYF. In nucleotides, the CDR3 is TGTGCCAGAGGCAGGGATACGCAGTATTTT.

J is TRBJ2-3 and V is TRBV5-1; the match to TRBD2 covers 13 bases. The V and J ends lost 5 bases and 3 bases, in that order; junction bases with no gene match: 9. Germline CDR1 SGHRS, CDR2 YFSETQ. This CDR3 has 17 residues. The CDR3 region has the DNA TGCGCCAGCAGTCTGGTGACTAGCGGGAGGCAAACAGATACGCAGTATTTT. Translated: CASSLVTSGRQTDTQYF.

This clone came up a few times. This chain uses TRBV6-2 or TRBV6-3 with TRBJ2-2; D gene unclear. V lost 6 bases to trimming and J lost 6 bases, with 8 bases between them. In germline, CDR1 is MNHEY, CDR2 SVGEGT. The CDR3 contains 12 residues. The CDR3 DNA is TGTGCCAGCAGCCGGGCCTCCGGGGAGCTGTTTTTT. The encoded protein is CASSRASGELFF.

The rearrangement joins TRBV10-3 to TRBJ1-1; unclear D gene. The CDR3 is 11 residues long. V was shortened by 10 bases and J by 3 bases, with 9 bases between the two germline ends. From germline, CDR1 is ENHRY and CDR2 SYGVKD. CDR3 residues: CASSSDTEAFF. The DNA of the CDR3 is TGTGCCAGTTCCAGTGACACTGAAGCTTTCTTT.

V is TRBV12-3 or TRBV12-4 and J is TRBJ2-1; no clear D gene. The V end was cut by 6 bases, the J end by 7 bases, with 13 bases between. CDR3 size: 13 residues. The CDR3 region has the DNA TGTGCCAGCAGAGACACCCTCTTGAATGAGCAGTTCTTC. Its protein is CASRDTLLNEQFF.

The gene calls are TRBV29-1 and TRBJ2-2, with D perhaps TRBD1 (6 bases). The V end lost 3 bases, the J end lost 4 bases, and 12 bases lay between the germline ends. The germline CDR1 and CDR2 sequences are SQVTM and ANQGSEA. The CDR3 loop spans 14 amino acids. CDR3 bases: TGCAGCGTTGAGGGTGGACAGATCACCGGGGAGCTGTTTTTT. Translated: CSVEGGQITGELFF.

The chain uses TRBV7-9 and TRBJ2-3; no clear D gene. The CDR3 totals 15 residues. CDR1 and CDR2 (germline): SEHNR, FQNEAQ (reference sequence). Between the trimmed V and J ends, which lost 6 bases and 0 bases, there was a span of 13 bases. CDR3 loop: CASSVGASSTDTQYF. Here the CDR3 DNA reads TGTGCCAGCAGTGTCGGTGCCTCTAGCACAGATACGCAGTATTTT.

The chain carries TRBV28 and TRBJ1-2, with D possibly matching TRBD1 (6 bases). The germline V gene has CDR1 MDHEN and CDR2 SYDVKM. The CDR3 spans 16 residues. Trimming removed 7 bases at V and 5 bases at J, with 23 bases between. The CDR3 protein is CASTQPGHTLLYGYTF. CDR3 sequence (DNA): TGTGCCAGCACCCAACCGGGACACACTCTTTTGTATGGCTACACCTTC.

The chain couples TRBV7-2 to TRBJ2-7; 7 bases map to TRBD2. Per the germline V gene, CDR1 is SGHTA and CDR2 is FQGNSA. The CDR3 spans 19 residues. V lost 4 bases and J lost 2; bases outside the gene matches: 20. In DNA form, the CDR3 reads TGTGCCAGCAGCTCTGGTCGGGGCGGTTTGGGGGGGGACCCCTACGAGCAGTACTTC. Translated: CASSSGRGGLGGDPYEQYF.

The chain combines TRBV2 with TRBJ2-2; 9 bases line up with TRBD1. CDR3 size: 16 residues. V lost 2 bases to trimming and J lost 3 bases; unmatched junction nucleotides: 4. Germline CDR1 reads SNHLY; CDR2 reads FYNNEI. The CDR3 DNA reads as TGTGCCAGCAGTGAAACGCGACAGGGGGACACCGGGGAGCTGTTTTTT. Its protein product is CASSETRQGDTGELFF.

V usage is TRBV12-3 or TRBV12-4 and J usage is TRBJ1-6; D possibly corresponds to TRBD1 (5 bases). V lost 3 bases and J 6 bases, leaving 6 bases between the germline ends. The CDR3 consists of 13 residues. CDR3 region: CASSFRVNSPLHF. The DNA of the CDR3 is TGTGCCAGCAGTTTCAGGGTTAATTCACCCCTCCACTTT.

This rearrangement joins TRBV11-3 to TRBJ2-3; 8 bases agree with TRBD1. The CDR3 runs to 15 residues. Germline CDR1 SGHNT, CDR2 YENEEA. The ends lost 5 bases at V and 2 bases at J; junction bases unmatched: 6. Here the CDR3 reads CASSPGGRNTDTQYF. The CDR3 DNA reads TGTGCCAGCAGCCCAGGGGGCAGAAACACAGATACGCAGTATTTT.

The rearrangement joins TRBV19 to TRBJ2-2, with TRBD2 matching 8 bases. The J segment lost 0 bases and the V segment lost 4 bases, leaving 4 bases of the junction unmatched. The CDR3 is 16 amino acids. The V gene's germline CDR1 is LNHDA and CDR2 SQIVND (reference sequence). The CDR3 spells CASSTRLAPNTGELFF. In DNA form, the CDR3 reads TGTGCCAGTAGTACTCGACTAGCGCCGAACACCGGGGAGCTGTTTTTT.

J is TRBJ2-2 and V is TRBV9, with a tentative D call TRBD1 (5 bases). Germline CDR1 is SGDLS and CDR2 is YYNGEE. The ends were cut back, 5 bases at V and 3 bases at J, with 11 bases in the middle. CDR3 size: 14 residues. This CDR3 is CASRRQGHTGELFF. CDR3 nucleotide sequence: TGTGCCAGCAGGAGGCAGGGCCACACCGGGGAGCTGTTTTTT.

CDR3 residues: CASRYGTVGLAGVYEQFF. As DNA, the CDR3 is TGCGCCAGCAGATACGGGACAGTGGGACTAGCGGGAGTTTATGAGCAGTTCTTC. The genes are TRBV4-1 and TRBJ2-1; 14 nucleotides match TRBD2. The trim removed 6 bases at V and 8 bases at J, leaving 15 bases unmatched. Germline V lookup: CDR1 MGHRA, CDR2 YSYEKL. This CDR3 has 18 residues.

In nucleotides, the CDR3 is TGTGCCATCAGTGACCTTGCGAAAAGCACAGATACGCAGTATTTT. Encoded protein: CAISDLAKSTDTQYF. The rearrangement uses TRBV10-3 and TRBJ2-3, with D uncertain. Germline V CDR1 and CDR2: ENHRY, SYGVKD. The CDR3 has 15 amino acids. V lost 3 bases and J 0 bases, leaving 10 bases between the germline ends.

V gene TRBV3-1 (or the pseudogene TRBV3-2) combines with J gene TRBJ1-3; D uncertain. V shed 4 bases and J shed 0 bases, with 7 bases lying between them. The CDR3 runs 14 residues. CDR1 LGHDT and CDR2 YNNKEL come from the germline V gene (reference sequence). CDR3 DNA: TGTGCCAGCAGCCCGGACTTCTCTGGAAACACCATATATTTT. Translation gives CASSPDFSGNTIYF.

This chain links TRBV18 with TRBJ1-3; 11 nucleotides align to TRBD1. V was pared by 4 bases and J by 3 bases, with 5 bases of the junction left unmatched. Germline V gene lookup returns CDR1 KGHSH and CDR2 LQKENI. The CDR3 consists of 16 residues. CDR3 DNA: TGTGCCAGCTCACGGACAGGGGGCGTCGTTGGAAACACCATATATTTT. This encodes CASSRTGGVVGNTIYF.